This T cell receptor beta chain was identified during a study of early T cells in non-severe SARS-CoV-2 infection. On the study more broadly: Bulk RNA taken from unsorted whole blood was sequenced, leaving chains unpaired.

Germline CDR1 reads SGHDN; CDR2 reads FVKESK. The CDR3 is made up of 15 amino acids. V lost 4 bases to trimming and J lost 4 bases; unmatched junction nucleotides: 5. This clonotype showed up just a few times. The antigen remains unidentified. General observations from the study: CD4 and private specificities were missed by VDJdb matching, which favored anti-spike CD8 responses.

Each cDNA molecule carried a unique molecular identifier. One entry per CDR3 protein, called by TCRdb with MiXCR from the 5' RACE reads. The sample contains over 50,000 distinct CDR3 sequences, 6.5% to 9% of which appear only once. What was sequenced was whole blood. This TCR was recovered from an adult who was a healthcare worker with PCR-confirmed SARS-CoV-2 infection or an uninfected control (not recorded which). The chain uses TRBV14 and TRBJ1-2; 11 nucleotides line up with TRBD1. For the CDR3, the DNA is TGTGCCAGCAGCCCTATCGGGACAGGGGGCTATGGCTACACCTTC. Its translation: CASSPIGTGGYGYTF.